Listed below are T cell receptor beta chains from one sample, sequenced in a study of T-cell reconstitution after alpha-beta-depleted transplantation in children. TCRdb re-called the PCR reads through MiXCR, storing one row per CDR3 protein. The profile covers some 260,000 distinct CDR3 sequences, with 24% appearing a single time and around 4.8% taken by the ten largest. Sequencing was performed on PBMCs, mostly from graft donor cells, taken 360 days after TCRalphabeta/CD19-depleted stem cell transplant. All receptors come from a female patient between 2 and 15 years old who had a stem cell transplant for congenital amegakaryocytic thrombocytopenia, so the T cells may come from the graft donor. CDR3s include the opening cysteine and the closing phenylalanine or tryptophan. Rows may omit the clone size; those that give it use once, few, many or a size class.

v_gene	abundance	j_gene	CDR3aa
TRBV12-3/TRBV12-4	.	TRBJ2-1	CASSLKRGVYNEQFF
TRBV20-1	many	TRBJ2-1	CSARDRSGRGFNEQFF
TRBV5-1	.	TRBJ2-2	CASSPLLGQVSFLTGGLFF
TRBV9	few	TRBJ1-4	CASSPRFGSNEKLFF
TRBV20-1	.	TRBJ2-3	CSADFGTGATTDTQYF
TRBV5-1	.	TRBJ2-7	CASRPGGGRNSYEQYF
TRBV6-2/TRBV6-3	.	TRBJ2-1	CASSQLAGDYNEQFF
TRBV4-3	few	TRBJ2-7	CASSQVAVGQGFYEQYF
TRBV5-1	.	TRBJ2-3	CASSLWQGGTDTQYF
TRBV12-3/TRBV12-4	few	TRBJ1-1	CASSLQDRGIAFF